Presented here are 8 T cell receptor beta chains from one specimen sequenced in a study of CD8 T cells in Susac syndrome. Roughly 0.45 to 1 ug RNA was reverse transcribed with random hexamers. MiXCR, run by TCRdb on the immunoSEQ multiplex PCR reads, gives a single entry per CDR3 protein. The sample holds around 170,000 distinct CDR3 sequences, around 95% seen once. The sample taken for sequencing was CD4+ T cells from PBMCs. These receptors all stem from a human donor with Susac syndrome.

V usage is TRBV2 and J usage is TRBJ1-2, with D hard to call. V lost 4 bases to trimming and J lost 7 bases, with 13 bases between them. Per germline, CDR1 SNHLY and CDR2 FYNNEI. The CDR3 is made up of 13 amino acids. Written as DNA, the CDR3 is TGTGCCAGCAGTGTTTTGGGCCAGGCTGGCTACACCTTC. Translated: CASSVLGQAGYTF. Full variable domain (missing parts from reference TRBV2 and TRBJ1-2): EPEVTQTPSHQVTQMGQEVILRCVPISNHLYFYWYRQILGQKVEFLVSFYNNEISEKSEIFDDQFSVERPDGSNFTLKIRSTKLEDSAMYFCASSVLGQAGYTFGSGTRLTVV.

The CDR3 DNA follows: TGTGCCAGCAGCGCCAAGGACAGGGGCAATCAGCCCCAGCATTTT. This codes for CASSAKDRGNQPQHF. The genes are TRBV5-6 and TRBJ1-5; 8 bases agree with TRBD1. The CDR3 is made up of 15 amino acids. Germline lookup yields CDR1 SGHDT and CDR2 YYEEEE. The V and J ends lost 4 bases and 2 bases, in that order; junction bases with no gene match: 5.

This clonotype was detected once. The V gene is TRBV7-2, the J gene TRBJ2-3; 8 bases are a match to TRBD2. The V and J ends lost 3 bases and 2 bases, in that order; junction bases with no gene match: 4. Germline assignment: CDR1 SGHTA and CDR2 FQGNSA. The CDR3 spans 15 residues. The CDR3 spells CASSFRRGDTDTQYF. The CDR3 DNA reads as TGTGCCAGCAGCTTTAGGCGGGGGGACACAGATACGCAGTATTTT. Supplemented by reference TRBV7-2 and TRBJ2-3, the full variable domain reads GAGVSQSPSNKVTEKGKDVELRCDPISGHTALYWYRQSLGQGLEFLIYFQGNSAPDKSGLPSDRFSAERTGGSVSTLTIQRTQQEDSAVYLCASSFRRGDTDTQYFGPGTRLTVL.

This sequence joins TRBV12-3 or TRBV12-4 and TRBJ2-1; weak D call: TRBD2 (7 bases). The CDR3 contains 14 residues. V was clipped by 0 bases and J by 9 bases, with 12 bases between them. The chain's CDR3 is CASSLAGGRGEQFF. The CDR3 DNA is TGTGCCAGCAGTTTAGCGGGGGGGCGAGGTGAGCAGTTCTTC.

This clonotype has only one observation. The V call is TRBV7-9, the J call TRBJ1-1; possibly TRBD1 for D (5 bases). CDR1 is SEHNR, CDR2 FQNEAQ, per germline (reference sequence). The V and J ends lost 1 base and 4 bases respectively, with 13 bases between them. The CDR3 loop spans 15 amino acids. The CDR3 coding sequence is TGTGCCAGCAGCTTAGGTAGGGGAGCCCTCACTGAAGCTTTCTTT. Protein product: CASSLGRGALTEAFF.

The CDR3 DNA reads TGTGCCTCCGGAGAGGTACACAATTCACCCCTCCACTTT. Amino acids: CASGEVHNSPLHF. The rearrangement links TRBV30 to TRBJ1-6; D unresolved. The germline V gene encodes CDR1 GTSNPN and CDR2 SVGIG (reference sequence). Trimming pared 7 bases from V and 7 bases from J, leaving 14 bases between. The CDR3 has 13 amino acids.

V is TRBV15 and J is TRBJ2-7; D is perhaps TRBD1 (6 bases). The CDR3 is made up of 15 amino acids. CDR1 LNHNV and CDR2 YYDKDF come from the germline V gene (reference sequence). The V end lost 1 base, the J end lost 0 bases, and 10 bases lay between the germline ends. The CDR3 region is CATSRGPDSSYEQYF. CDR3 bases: TGTGCCACCAGCAGAGGCCCGGACAGCTCCTACGAGCAGTACTTC.

The CDR3 DNA reads TGCAGTGCTAGAGTGCCCTGGGTGGCTAACTATGGCTACACCTTC. Its protein product is CSARVPWVANYGYTF. The genes are TRBV20-1 and TRBJ1-2; D is unclear. This CDR3 has 15 amino acids. CDR1 and CDR2 (germline): DFQATT, SNEGSKA (reference sequence). The V end was cut by 1 base, the J end by 0 bases, with 12 bases between.